In its sample, the clone carrying this T cell receptor beta chain was seen a few times. These data come from a study of blood T cell repertoires in COVID-19. Study as a whole: PBMCs, B-cell-depleted T cells, or T cells were the source of the cDNA or gDNA that made up the material.

The table came from immunoSEQ multiplex PCR; TCRdb's copy has only in-frame clones and leaves some out. The table records some 170,000 clones, more than 80% of them present only once. Per germline, CDR1 SGHAT and CDR2 FQNNGV. The V and J ends lost 5 bases and 2 bases respectively, with 7 bases between them. CDR3 size: 12 residues. Sequenced sample: peripheral blood. The sequence came from a woman aged 55 to 70 with acute or convalescent COVID-19. The chain has TRBV11-2 and TRBJ2-7; D not certain. The CDR3 region has the DNA TGTGCCAGCAGCATCAGTACCTACGAGCAGTACTTC. The encoded protein is CASSISTYEQYF.